A single sample gave rise to the 15 T cell receptor beta chains below, sequenced in a study of shared clonotypes between healthy human individuals. TCRdb's table, derived via immunoSEQ multiplex PCR, lists solely in-frame clones and lacks some. This table holds more than 2,000,000 clones, approximately 93% found once. The sequenced material came from naive CD4+ T cells from PBMCs. As for subset: CD45RA+ positively selected. The receptors were gathered from a man younger than 30 in good health. Some clones in this sample may be carry-over from other donors' samples.

The chain carries TRBV7-3 and TRBJ1-2; D unclear. Germline CDR1 and CDR2: SGHTA and FQGTGA. V shed 0 bases and J shed 3 bases, with 11 bases lying between them. There are 15 residues in the CDR3. The CDR3 DNA is TGTGCCAGCAGCTTAACCCCTAGGGCGGACTATGGCTACACCTTC. This gives the protein CASSLTPRADYGYTF.

The chain joins TRBV2 to TRBJ2-1; 7 bases agree with TRBD1. There are 16 residues in the CDR3. After removal of 5 bases from V and 3 bases from J, the junction contained 10 bases not matched to a gene. Germline CDR1 SNHLY, CDR2 FYNNEI. CDR3 coding DNA: TGTGCCAGCAGTTTGGACCCCGGGACAGTCTACAATGAGCAGTTCTTC. This gives the protein CASSLDPGTVYNEQFF.

V gene TRBV27 combines with J gene TRBJ2-1; 8 bases align to TRBD2. Trimming took 4 bases from V and 4 from J; bases not matched to a gene: 6. The CDR3 runs 15 residues. CDR1 is MNHEY, CDR2 SMNVEV, per germline (reference sequence). The CDR3 loop is CASSSSLAGYNEQFF. DNA for the CDR3: TGTGCCAGCAGTTCCTCGCTAGCGGGTTACAATGAGCAGTTCTTC.

This clone was detected once. The CDR3 sequence: CASRLARNEQYF. In DNA form, the CDR3 reads TGTGCCAGCAGACTCGCACGGAACGAGCAGTACTTC. The rearrangement uses TRBV28 and TRBJ2-7; D is unresolved. Trimming left V 6 bases short and J 5 bases short, with 11 bases between. CDR3 length: 12 residues. The germline gives CDR1 MDHEN, CDR2 SYDVKM.

The CDR3 DNA follows: TGTGCCAGCAGCCAAGATAACGGAGATACGCAGTATTTT. Translated, it gives CASSQDNGDTQYF. The gene calls are TRBV6-5 and TRBJ2-3; D gene unclear. Between the trimmed V and J ends, which lost 6 bases and 5 bases, there was a span of 12 bases. The CDR3 runs 13 residues. The germline CDR1 and CDR2 sequences are MNHEY and SVGAGI.

This chain uses TRBV11-2 with TRBJ2-1; a weak D match, TRBD2 (6 bases). Germline V gives CDR1 SGHAT, CDR2 FQNNGV. The CDR3 is made up of 16 amino acids. Trimming stripped 5 bases from V and 10 bases from J, with 24 bases between. DNA of the CDR3: TGTGCCAGCAGCGTGGGGAGGTCTAGCGCTTATCTGGAGCAGTTCTTC. Its translation is CASSVGRSSAYLEQFF.

The chain links TRBV10-3 to TRBJ1-5; possibly TRBD1 for D (5 bases). CDR1 is ENHRY and CDR2 is SYGVKD in the germline V gene. The CDR3 extends over 13 amino acids. The ends were cut back, 1 base at V and 6 bases at J, with 7 bases in the middle. Here the CDR3 reads CAISELGAQPQHF. CDR3 sequence (DNA): TGTGCCATCAGTGAGTTAGGGGCTCAGCCCCAGCATTTT.

The chain joins TRBV27 to TRBJ1-4, with 9 positions matching TRBD1. V shed 5 bases, J shed 6 bases, and the junction held 7 bases outside the gene matches. CDR1 is MNHEY, CDR2 SMNVEV, per germline (reference sequence). The CDR3 length is 15 residues. CDR3 sequence (DNA): TGTGCCAGCAGTACCGCCGGGACAGGGTATGAAAAACTGTTTTTT. This sequence encodes CASSTAGTGYEKLFF.

With respect to this clone: A much more abundant neighbour one base away suggests this may be a read error. Other DNA sequences of this sample code for an identical CDR3. The CDR3 here is CASSLLNQPQHF. Written as DNA, the CDR3 is TGTGCCAGCAGTTTGCTGAATCAGCCCCAGCATTTT. The chain employs TRBV27 and TRBJ1-5; no clear D. Looked up from germline, CDR1 is MNHEY and CDR2 is SMNVEV (reference sequence). This CDR3 is built from 12 residues. V dropped 3 bases and J dropped 4 bases, with 4 bases sitting between them.

A single count supports this clone. The V call is TRBV7-4, the J call TRBJ2-7, with D possibly TRBD2 on 6 matching bases. Trimming stripped 3 bases from V and 5 bases from J, with 20 bases between. The CDR3 extends over 16 amino acids. Germline V gene lookup returns CDR1 SGHVT and CDR2 SQSDAQ. The CDR3 protein is CASSFSFERRANEQYF. The DNA for the CDR3 is TGTGCCAGCAGCTTTTCCTTTGAGCGGAGGGCCAACGAGCAGTACTTC.

V gene TRBV7-2 combines with J gene TRBJ2-7; 7 positions match TRBD2. The J segment lost 3 bases and the V segment lost 4 bases, leaving 12 bases of the junction unmatched. Germline loops: CDR1 SGHTA, CDR2 FQGNSA. The CDR3 spans 16 residues. As DNA, the CDR3 is TGTGCCAGCAGCTACCAGCCGGGGGGAGTAGGCTACGAGCAGTACTTC. This gives the protein CASSYQPGGVGYEQYF.

This clone has more than one count but fewer than ten. Within the sample, other DNA sequences also encode this same CDR3. J is TRBJ2-2 and V is TRBV5-1; TRBD1 might be the D (6 bases). Trimming cost V 3 bases and J 2 bases, with 11 bases left between them. Germline V gene data show CDR1 as SGHRS and CDR2 as YFSETQ. The CDR3 is 15 amino acids. The CDR3, as DNA: TGCGCCAGCAGCTGGGGGACACCTAACACCGGGGAGCTGTTTTTT. This codes for CASSWGTPNTGELFF.

About this clone: Additional DNA sequences in this sample encode the identical CDR3. The chain uses TRBV2 and TRBJ1-1; 10 nucleotides line up with TRBD1. The germline V gene encodes CDR1 SNHLY and CDR2 FYNNEI. The CDR3 spans 14 residues. V was clipped by 6 bases and J by 1 base; unmatched bases: 2. The CDR3 region has the DNA TGTGCCAGCAGAAGGGACAGGGGGAACACTGAAGCTTTCTTT. Residues: CASRRDRGNTEAFF.

V is TRBV10-3 and J is TRBJ1-1; D is unresolved. Germline CDR1 reads ENHRY; CDR2 reads SYGVKD. Trimming took off 0 bases at V and 1 base at J, with 9 bases between the two ends. The CDR3 totals 15 residues. CDR3 protein: CAISESGVGNTEAFF. CDR3 sequence (DNA): TGTGCCATCAGTGAGTCTGGGGTGGGGAACACTGAAGCTTTCTTT.

V is TRBV11-2 and J is TRBJ2-3; D is ambiguous. The germline gives CDR1 SGHAT, CDR2 FQNNGV. V gave up 8 bases and J gave up 9 bases, with 12 bases separating them. The CDR3 length is 11 residues. In nucleotides, the CDR3 is TGTGCCAGCGAAACCACGAGGACGCAGTATTTT. Residues: CASETTRTQYF.